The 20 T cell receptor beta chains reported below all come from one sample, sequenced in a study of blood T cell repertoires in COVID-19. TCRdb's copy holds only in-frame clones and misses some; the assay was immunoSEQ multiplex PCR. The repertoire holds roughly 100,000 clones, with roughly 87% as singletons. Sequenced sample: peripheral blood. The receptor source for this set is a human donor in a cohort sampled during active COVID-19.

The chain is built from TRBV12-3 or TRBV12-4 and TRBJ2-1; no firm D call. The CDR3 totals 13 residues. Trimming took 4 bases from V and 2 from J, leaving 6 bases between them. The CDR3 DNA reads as TGTGCCAGCAGTTCTAACGCCTACAATGAGCAGTTCTTC. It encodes CASSSNAYNEQFF.

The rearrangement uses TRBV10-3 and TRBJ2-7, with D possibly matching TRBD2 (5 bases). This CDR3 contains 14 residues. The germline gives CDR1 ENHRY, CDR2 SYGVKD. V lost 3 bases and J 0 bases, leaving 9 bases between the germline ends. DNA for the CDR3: TGTGCCATCAGTGAATCAGGACTCTCCTACGAGCAGTACTTC. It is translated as CAISESGLSYEQYF.

The CDR3 spells CASSLVGTSGANVLTF. DNA for the CDR3: TGTGCCAGCAGCTTAGTGGGGACATCTGGGGCCAACGTCCTGACTTTC. The chain couples TRBV7-8 to TRBJ2-6, with TRBD1 as a possible D gene (6 bases). V was shortened by 1 base and J by 1 base, with 8 bases between the two germline ends. The CDR3 sequence is 16 residues long. Germline-derived CDR1 and CDR2 are SGHVS and FQNEAQ.

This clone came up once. CDR3 sequence: CTSSQKDREAGNTIYF. CDR3 in DNA: TGCACCAGCAGCCAAAAAGACAGGGAGGCTGGAAACACCATATATTTT. The rearrangement links TRBV1 to TRBJ1-3; the table's D call TRBD1 went unverified against the DNA. TRBV1 is a pseudogene locus. The CDR3 length is 16 residues.

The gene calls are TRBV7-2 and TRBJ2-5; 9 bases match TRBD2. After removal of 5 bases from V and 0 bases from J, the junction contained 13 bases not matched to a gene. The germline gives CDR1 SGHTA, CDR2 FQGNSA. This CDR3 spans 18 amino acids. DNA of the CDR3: TGTGCCAGCAGCCTATGGAGTAGCGGGGGAGGATACCAAGAGACCCAGTACTTC. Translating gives CASSLWSSGGGYQETQYF.

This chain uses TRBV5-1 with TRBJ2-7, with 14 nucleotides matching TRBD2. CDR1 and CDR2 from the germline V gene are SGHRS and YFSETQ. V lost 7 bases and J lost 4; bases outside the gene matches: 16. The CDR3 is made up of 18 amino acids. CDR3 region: CASLDRGLAGVPRYEQYF. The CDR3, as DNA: TGCGCCAGCCTGGACAGGGGACTAGCGGGGGTCCCTAGGTACGAGCAGTACTTC.

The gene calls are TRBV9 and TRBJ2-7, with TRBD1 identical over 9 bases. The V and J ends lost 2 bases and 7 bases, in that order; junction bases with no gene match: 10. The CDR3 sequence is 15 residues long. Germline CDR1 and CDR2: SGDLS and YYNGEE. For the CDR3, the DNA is TGTGCCAGCAGCGTCCGGACAGGGGAAATCCATGAGCAGTACTTC. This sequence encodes CASSVRTGEIHEQYF.

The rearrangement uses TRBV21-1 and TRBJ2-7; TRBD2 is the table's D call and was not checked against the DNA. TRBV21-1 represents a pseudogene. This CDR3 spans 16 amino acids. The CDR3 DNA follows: TGTGCCAGCAGCGATTGGACTAGCCCTATCTCCTACGAGCAGTACTTC. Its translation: CASSDWTSPISYEQYF.

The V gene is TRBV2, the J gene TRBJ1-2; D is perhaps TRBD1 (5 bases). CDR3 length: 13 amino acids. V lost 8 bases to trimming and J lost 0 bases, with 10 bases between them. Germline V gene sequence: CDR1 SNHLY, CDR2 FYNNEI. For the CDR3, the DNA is TGTGCCAGCGTGGGGGGGTCTAACTATGGCTACACCTTC. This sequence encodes CASVGGSNYGYTF.

CDR3 region: CATSSPATGVSDTQYF. The CDR3 bases are TGTGCCACCAGCAGCCCCGCGACGGGAGTATCAGATACGCAGTATTTT. The chain recombines TRBV15 with TRBJ2-3; D is possibly TRBD2 (6 bases). This CDR3 contains 16 residues. V lost 3 bases and J lost 4, with 17 bases in between. Germline V gives CDR1 LNHNV, CDR2 YYDKDF (reference sequence).

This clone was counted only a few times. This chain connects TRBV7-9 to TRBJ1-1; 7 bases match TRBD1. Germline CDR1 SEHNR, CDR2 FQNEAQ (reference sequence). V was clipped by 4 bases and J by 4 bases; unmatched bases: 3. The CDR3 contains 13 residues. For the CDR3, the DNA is TGTGCCAGCAGCTGGGACAGTGGCACTGAAGCTTTCTTT. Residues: CASSWDSGTEAFF.

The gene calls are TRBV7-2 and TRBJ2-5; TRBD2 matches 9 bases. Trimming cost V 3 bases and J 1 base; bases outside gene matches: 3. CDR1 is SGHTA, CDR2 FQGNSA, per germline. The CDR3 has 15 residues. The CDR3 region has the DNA TGTGCCAGCAGCTTTGGCGGGGGGGCCCAAGAGACCCAGTACTTC. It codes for CASSFGGGAQETQYF. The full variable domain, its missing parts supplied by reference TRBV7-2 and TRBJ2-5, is GAGVSQSPSNKVTEKGKDVELRCDPISGHTALYWYRQSLGQGLEFLIYFQGNSAPDKSGLPSDRFSAERTGGSVSTLTIQRTQQEDSAVYLCASSFGGGAQETQYFGPGTRLLVL.

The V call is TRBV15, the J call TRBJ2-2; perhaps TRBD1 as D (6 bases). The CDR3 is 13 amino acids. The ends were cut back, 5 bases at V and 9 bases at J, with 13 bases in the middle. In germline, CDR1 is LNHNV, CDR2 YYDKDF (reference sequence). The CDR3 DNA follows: TGTGCCACCAGCCGACCTGGGGGCTGGGAGCTGTTTTTT. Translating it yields CATSRPGGWELFF. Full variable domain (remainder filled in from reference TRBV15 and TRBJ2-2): DAMVIQNPRYQVTQFGKPVTLSCSQTLNHNVMYWYQQKSSQAPKLLFHYYDKDFNNEADTPDNFQSRRPNTSFCFLDIRSPGLGDTAMYLCATSRPGGWELFFGEGSRLTVL.

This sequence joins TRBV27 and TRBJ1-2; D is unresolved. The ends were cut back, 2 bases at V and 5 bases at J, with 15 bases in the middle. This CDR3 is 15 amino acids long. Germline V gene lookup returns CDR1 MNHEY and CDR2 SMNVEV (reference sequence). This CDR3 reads CASSLTALSGYGYTF. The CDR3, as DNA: TGTGCCAGCAGTTTAACCGCCCTCTCGGGGTATGGCTACACCTTC.

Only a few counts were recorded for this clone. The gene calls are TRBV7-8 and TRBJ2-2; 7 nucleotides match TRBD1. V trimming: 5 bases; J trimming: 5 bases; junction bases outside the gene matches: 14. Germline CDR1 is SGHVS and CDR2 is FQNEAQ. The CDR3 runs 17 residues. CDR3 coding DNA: TGTGCCAGCAGCCGGCCACCGTACAGGGGCGGTACCGGGGAGCTGTTTTTT. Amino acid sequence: CASSRPPYRGGTGELFF.

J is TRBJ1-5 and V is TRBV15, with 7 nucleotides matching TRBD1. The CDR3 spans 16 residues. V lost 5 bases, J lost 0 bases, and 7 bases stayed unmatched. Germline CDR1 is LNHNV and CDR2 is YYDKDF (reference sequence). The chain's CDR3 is CATSRGQTYSNQPQHF. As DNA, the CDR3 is TGTGCCACCAGCCGGGGACAGACATATAGCAATCAGCCCCAGCATTTT.

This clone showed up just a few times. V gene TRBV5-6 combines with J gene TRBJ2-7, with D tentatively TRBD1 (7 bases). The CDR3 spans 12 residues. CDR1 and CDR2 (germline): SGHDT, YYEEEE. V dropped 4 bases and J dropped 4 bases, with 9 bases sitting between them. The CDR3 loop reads CASSAGGYEQYF. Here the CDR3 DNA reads TGTGCCAGCAGCGCAGGGGGGTACGAGCAGTACTTC.

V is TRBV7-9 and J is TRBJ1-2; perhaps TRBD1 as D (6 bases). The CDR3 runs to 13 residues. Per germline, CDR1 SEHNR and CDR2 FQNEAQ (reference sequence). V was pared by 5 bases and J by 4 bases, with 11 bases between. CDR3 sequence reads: CASSNGQFYGYTF. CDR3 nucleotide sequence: TGTGCCAGCAGCAACGGACAGTTCTATGGCTACACCTTC.

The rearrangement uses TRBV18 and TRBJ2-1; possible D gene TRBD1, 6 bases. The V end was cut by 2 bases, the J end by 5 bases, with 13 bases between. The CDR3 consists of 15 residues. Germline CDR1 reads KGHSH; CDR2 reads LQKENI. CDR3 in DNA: TGTGCCAGCTCACCAGACAGGTGGCCACACAATGAGCAGTTCTTC. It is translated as CASSPDRWPHNEQFF.

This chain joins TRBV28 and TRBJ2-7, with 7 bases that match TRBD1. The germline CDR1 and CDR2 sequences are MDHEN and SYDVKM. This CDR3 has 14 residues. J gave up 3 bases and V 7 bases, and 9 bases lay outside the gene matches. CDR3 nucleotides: TGTGCCAGCAACTATCCGGGACAGAACTACGAGCAGTACTTC. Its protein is CASNYPGQNYEQYF.